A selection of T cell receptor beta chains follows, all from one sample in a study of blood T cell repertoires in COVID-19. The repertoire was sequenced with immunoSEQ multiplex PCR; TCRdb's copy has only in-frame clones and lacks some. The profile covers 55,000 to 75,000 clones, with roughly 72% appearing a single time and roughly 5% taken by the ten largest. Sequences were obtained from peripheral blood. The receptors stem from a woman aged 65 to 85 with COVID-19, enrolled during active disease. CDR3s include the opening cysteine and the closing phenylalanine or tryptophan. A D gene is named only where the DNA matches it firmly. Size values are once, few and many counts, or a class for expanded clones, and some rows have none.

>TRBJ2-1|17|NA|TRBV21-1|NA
TGTGCCAGCAGCAAAGGCCTCCTAGCGGGAGGCCACAATGAGCAGTTCTTC
CASSKGLLAGGHNEQFF
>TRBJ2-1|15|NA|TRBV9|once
TGTGCCAGCAGCCCTACAGGTAGCTCCTACAATGAGCAGTTCTTC
CASSPTGSSYNEQFF
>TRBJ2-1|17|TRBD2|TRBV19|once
TGTGCCAGTAGTCCCACCCGGGGGAGGGCCCTCTTGACCGAGCAGTTCTTC
CASSPTRGRALLTEQFF
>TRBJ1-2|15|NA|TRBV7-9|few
TGTGCCAGCAGCCCTCGCGCGGAAGCTAACTATGGCTACACCTTC
CASSPRAEANYGYTF
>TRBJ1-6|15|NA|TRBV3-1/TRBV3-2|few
TGTGCCAGCAGCCTAGGGATGGGACAACGATCACCCCTCCACTTT
CASSLGMGQRSPLHF
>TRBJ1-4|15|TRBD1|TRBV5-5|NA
TGTGCCAGCAGCCAACAGGGGGTGAATAATGAAAAACTGTTTTTT
CASSQQGVNNEKLFF
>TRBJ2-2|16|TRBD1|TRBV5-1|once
TGCGCCAGCAGCTCCGGGACAGGGGAAGGGGCCGGGGAGCTGTTTTTT
CASSSGTGEGAGELFF
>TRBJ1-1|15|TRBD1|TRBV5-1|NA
TGCGCCAGCAGCCCCGGACAGGGGGCTGGGACTGAAGCTTTCTTT
CASSPGQGAGTEAFF
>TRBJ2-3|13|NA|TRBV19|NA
TGTGCCAGTAGTGCGGCTAGCACAGATACGCAGTATTTT
CASSAASTDTQYF
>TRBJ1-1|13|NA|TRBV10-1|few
TGCGCCAGCAGTGAGATACCTAGCACTGAAGCTTTCTTT
CASSEIPSTEAFF
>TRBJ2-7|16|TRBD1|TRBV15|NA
TGTGCCACCAGCCGCACCGACAGGGGCCTCTCCTACGAGCAGTACTTC
CATSRTDRGLSYEQYF
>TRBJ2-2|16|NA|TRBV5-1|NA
TGCGCCAGCAGCTTGGGCCCGAACAGGGACACCGGGGAGCTGTTTTTT
CASSLGPNRDTGELFF
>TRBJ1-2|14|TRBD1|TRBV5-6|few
TGTGCCAGCAGCACCTCAATTACAGGGGGTGGCTACACCTTC
CASSTSITGGGYTF
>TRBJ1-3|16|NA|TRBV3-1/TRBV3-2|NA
TGTGCCAGCAGCACCCCGGGGGGCGTTTATGGAAACACCATATATTTT
CASSTPGGVYGNTIYF
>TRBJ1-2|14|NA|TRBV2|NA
TGTGCCAGCAGTGGAACAGGGTTGTACTATGGCTACACCTTC
CASSGTGLYYGYTF
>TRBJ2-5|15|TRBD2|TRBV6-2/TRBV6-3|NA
TGTGCCAGCAGTTACACGATAGCGGGAGGGGAGACCCAGTACTTC
CASSYTIAGGETQYF
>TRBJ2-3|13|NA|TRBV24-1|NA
TGTGCCACCAGAGAGGTGAACACAGATACGCAGTATTTT
CATREVNTDTQYF
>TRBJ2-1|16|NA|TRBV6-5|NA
TGTGCCAGCAGTTACGGGTTGGAGGGGACCTACAATGAGCAGTTCTTC
CASSYGLEGTYNEQFF
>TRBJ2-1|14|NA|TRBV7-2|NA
TGTGCCAGCAGCTTAGTGGGTAGCAGTCATGAGCAGTTCTTC
CASSLVGSSHEQFF
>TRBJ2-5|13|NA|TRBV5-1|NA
TGCGCCAGCAGCTTTACAAGACAAGAGACCCAGTACTTC
CASSFTRQETQYF
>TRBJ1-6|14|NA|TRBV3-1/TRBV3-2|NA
TGTGCCAGCAGCCAACGGCAGTCGGGTTCACCCCTCCACTTT
CASSQRQSGSPLHF
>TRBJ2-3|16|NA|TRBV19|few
TGTGCCAGTAGTAAACTAAGTCCCCACGGCACAGATACGCAGTATTTT
CASSKLSPHGTDTQYF
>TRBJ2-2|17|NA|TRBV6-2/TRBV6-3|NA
TGTGCCAGCAGTTACCCCCTCGACAGCGCGGTTTTGGGCGAGCTGTTTTTT
CASSYPLDSAVLGELFF
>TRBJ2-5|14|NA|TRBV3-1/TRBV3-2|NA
TGTGCCAGCAGCCCGAGGGTAGCACAAGAGACCCAGTACTTC
CASSPRVAQETQYF